The present T cell receptor (beta chain) was sequenced within a study of blood T cell repertoires in COVID-19. The CDR3 loop spans 16 amino acids. V lost 0 bases to trimming and J lost 1 base, with 11 bases between them. Germline V gives CDR1 SGDLS, CDR2 YYNGEE. Clones were sequenced by immunoSEQ multiplex PCR, and TCRdb holds only the in-frame ones, with some missing. Among 180,000 or so clones listed, 81% were seen once. The sample taken for sequencing was peripheral blood. This chain joins TRBV9 and TRBJ2-1; possible D gene TRBD2, 6 bases. This receptor was obtained from a woman between 35 and 50 years old with COVID-19, enrolled during active disease. The CDR3 loop is CASSVAGDDSYNEQFF. The CDR3 region has the DNA TGTGCCAGCAGCGTAGCGGGAGATGATTCCTACAATGAGCAGTTCTTC.